These T cell receptor beta chains were read from a single sample in a study of graft-versus-host responses after intestinal transplantation. No cognate antigen is known for these TCRs. Only in-frame clones appear in the TCRdb table, and some are missing; sequencing was by immunoSEQ multiplex PCR. The sample yields about 89,000 clones, 85% to 95% seen once. The sequencing here drew on unstimulated CD8+ T cells sorted from spleen or lymph node cells, taken before intestinal transplant. The receptor set was obtained from a human donor who received an intestinal transplant. The CDR3 runs from the conserved cysteine through the conserved F or W. The order of the fields is J gene, CDR3 length, clone size, V gene, D gene, CDR3 DNA, CDR3 protein. A D gene is named only where the DNA matches it firmly. Clone size is given for some rows only: seen once, a few or many times, or a class if the clone is expanded.

TRBJ1-2	11	-	TRBV9	-	TGTGCCAGCAGCGTAAGCCATGGCTACACCTTC	CASSVSHGYTF
TRBJ1-1	15	-	TRBV2	TRBD1	TGTGCCAGCAAGGGTTCGACAGGGGGGGTGACTGAAGCTTTCTTT	CASKGSTGGVTEAFF
TRBJ2-7	17	-	TRBV7-2	TRBD1	TGTGCCAGCAGCTTAGAGAACCCGGGACAGGGATCCTACGAGCAGTACTTC	CASSLENPGQGSYEQYF
TRBJ2-1	15	-	TRBV9	-	TGTGCCAGCAGCCTAGATTGGGGGACAAACAATGAGCAGTTCTTC	CASSLDWGTNNEQFF
TRBJ1-1	12	-	TRBV7-9	-	TGTGCCAGCTCTTTCCTGGCTGGTGAAGCTTTCTTT	CASSFLAGEAFF
TRBJ1-4	16	-	TRBV10-3	-	TGTGCCATCAGTCCCCGAAAAGGAACCTCAGGAGAAAAACTGTTTTTT	CAISPRKGTSGEKLFF
TRBJ1-3	17	-	TRBV2	TRBD1	TGTGCCAGCAGTCCAACGGGACAGCGATATTCTGGAAACACCATATATTTT	CASSPTGQRYSGNTIYF
TRBJ2-7	14	-	TRBV10-2	-	TGCGCCAGCGGGCCATGGGGGGGGCAAGCCGAGCAGTACTTC	CASGPWGGQAEQYF
TRBJ2-1	12	-	TRBV27	TRBD2	TGTGCGAGCCGCGGGGGGGCGGATGAGCAGTTCTTC	CASRGGADEQFF
TRBJ1-1	16	-	TRBV30	-	TGTGCCTGGAGTGTACGCGCAGGACAGAGGAACACTGAAGCTTTCTTT	CAWSVRAGQRNTEAFF
TRBJ2-7	14	-	TRBV6-6	-	TGTGCCAGCAACGCACCGGGACATGACTACGAGCAGTACTTC	CASNAPGHDYEQYF
TRBJ2-1	14	-	TRBV19	TRBD1	TGTGCCAGTAGGTTTGGGACAGGGAACCCTGAGCAGTTCTTC	CASRFGTGNPEQFF
TRBJ2-7	13	-	TRBV7-8	-	TGTGCCAGCAGCCAAGGGGTGGTCCACGAGCAGTACTTC	CASSQGVVHEQYF
TRBJ1-2	15	-	TRBV7-9	TRBD1	TGTGCCAGCAGCCTTACGAAGACAGGGGTTGGAGGCTACACCTTC	CASSLTKTGVGGYTF
TRBJ1-2	14	-	TRBV2	-	TGTGCCAGCAGTGAAGTCGGTCAATTCTATGGCTACACCTTC	CASSEVGQFYGYTF
TRBJ1-2	14	-	TRBV27	TRBD1	TGTGCCAGCAGGACAGGGGGCGCGCTCTATGGCTACACCTTC	CASRTGGALYGYTF
TRBJ1-2	13	few	TRBV30	-	TGTGCCTGGAGTCGGGGGGGGCATGAAGGCTACACCTTC	CAWSRGGHEGYTF
TRBJ2-7	18	-	TRBV4-3	TRBD1	TGCGCCAGCAGCCAAGAATCAATTTCCGGGACAGCCTCCTACGAGCAGTACTTC	CASSQESISGTASYEQYF